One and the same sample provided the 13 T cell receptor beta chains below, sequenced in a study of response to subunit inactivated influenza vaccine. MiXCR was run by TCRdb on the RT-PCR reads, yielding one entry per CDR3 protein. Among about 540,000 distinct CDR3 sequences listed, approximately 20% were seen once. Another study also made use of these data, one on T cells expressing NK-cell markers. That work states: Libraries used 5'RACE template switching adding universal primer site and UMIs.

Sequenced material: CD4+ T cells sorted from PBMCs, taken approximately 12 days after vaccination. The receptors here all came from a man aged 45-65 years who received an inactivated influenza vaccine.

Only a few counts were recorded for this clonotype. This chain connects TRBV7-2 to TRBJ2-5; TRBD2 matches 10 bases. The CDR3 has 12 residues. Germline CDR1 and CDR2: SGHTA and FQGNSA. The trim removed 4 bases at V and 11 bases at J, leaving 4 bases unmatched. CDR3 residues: CASSSGLAEQYF. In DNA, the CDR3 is TGTGCCAGCAGCTCCGGACTAGCGGAACAGTACTTC.

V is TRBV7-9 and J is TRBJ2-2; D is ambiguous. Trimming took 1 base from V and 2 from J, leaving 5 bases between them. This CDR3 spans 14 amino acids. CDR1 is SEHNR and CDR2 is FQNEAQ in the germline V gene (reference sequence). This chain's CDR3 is CASSLDSNTGELFF. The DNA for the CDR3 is TGTGCCAGCAGCTTAGACAGCAACACCGGGGAGCTGTTTTTT.

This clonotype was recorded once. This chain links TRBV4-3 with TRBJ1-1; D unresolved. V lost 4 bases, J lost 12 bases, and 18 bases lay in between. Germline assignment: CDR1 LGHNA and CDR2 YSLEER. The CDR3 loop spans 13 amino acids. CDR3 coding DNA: TGCGCCAGCAGCCGAGGGCACACGGAGAGAACTTTCTTT. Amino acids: CASSRGHTERTFF.

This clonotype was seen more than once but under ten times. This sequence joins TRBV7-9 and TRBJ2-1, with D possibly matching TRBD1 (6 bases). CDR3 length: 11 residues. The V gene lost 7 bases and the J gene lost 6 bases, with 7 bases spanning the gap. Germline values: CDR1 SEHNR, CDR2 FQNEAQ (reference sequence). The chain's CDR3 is CASTRGNEQFF. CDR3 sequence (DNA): TGTGCCAGCACCAGGGGCAATGAGCAGTTCTTC.

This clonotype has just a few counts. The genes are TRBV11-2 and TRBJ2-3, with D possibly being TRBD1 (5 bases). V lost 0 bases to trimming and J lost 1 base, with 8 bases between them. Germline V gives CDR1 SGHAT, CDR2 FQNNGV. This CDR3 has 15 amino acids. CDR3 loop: CASSLDQGGTDTQYF. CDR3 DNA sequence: TGTGCCAGCAGCTTAGATCAGGGTGGCACAGATACGCAGTATTTT.

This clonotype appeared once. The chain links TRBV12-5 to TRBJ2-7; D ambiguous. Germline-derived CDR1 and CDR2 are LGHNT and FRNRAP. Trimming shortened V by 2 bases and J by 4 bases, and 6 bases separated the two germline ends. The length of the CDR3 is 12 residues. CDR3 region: CASGLLLYEQYF. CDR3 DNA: TGTGCTAGTGGTTTGCTCTTGTACGAGCAGTACTTC.

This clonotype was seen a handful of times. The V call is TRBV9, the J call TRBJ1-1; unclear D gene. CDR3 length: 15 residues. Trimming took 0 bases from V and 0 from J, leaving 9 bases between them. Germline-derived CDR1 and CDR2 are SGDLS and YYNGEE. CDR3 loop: CASSVDPDMNTEAFF. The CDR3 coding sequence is TGTGCCAGCAGCGTAGATCCGGATATGAACACTGAAGCTTTCTTT.

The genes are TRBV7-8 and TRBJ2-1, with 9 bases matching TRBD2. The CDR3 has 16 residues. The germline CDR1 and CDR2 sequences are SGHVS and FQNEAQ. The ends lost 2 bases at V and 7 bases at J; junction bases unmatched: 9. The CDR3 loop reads CASSLMSRGGRNEQFF. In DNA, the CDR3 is TGTGCCAGCAGCTTAATGTCGCGGGGGGGCCGAAATGAGCAGTTCTTC. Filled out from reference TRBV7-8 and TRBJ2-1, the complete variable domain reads GAGVSQSPRYKVAKRGQDVALRCDPISGHVSLFWYQQALGQGPEFLTYFQNEAQLDKSGLPSDRFFAERPEGSVSTLKIQRTQQEDSAVYLCASSLMSRGGRNEQFFGPGTRLTVL.

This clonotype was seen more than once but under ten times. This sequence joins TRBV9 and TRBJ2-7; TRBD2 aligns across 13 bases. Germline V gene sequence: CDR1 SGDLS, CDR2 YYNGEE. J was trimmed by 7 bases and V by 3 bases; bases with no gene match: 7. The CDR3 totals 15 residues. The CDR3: CASSGTSGGELEQYF. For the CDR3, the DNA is TGTGCCAGCAGCGGGACTAGCGGGGGTGAGTTGGAGCAGTACTTC.

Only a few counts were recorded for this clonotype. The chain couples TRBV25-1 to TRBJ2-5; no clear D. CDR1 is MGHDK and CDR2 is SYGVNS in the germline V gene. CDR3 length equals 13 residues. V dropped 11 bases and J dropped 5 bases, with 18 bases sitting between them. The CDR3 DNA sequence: TGTGCCTCACAGACCGACCCGATTGAGACCCAGTACTTC. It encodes CASQTDPIETQYF.

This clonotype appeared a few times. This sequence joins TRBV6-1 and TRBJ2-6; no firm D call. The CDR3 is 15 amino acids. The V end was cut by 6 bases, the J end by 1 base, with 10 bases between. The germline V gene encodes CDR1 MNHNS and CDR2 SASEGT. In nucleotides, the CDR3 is TGTGCCAGCAGACCGTGGGGTTCTGGGGCCAACGTCCTGACTTTC. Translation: CASRPWGSGANVLTF.

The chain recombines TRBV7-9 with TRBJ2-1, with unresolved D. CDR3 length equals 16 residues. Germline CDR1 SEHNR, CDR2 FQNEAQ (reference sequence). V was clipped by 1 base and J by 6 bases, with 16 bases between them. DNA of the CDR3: TGTGCCAGCAGCTTAGTAGCTGGGCCCCAGTTCAATGAGCAGTTCTTC. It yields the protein CASSLVAGPQFNEQFF.

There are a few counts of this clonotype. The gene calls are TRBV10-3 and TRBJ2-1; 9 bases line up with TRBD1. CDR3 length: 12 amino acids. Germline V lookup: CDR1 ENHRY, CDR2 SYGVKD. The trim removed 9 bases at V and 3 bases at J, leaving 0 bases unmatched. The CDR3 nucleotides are TGTGCCATGGGACAGGGCTACAATGAGCAGTTCTTC. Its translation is CAMGQGYNEQFF.